Presented here are 11 T cell receptor beta chains from one specimen sequenced in a study of identical twins. MiXCR, applied by TCRdb to the 5' RACE reads, yields one record per CDR3 protein. The repertoire holds about 890,000 distinct CDR3 sequences, roughly an eighth seen once, with 1.5% to 2% in the top ten. These data were also reused for a study on yellow fever vaccine responses in identical twins.

Sequencing input: PBMCs. These receptors were obtained from a woman aged 18-29 years in good health.

This clonotype has more than one count but fewer than ten. J is TRBJ1-3 and V is TRBV18, with no clear D. Germline-derived CDR1 and CDR2 are KGHSH and LQKENI. Trimming took 2 bases from V and 2 from J, leaving 19 bases between them. The CDR3 runs 18 residues. The DNA for the CDR3 is TGTGCCAGCTCACCAGAGGTCCCCGGCCAACTAACTGGAAACACCATATATTTT. Translated: CASSPEVPGQLTGNTIYF.

This clonotype was counted a few times. This sequence joins TRBV12-3 or TRBV12-4 and TRBJ2-1; D gene unclear. This CDR3 spans 14 amino acids. Trimming took off 7 bases at V and 6 bases at J, with 16 bases between the two ends. The CDR3 nucleotides are TGTGCCAGCATGTTCAGGACGAGGCGCAATGAGCAGTTCTTC. It codes for CASMFRTRRNEQFF.

This clonotype came up many times. The chain recombines TRBV12-3 or TRBV12-4 with TRBJ1-1; D not certain. This CDR3 is 13 amino acids long. The V gene lost 2 bases and the J gene lost 3 bases, with 7 bases spanning the gap. The CDR3 is CASSLYSYTEAFF. CDR3 DNA: TGTGCCAGCAGTTTATACAGTTACACTGAAGCTTTCTTT.

This clonotype showed up just a few times. This chain joins TRBV12-3 or TRBV12-4 and TRBJ2-6; D possibly uses TRBD1 or TRBD2 (5 bases each). V was trimmed by 8 bases and J by 0 bases, leaving 17 bases between them. The CDR3 extends over 17 amino acids. The DNA of the CDR3 is TGTGCCAGCTTACGGGGCACCCAAGCCTCTGGGGCCAACGTCCTGACTTTC. Its protein product is CASLRGTQASGANVLTF.

This clonotype was detected a few times. The chain links TRBV6-5 to TRBJ2-7; either TRBD1 or TRBD2 may supply D (5 bases each). Per germline, CDR1 MNHEY and CDR2 SVGAGI. The CDR3 runs 12 residues. Trimming shortened V by 11 bases and J by 2 bases, and 13 bases separated the two germline ends. CDR3 DNA sequence: TGTGCCGCCCGGGACGGAGCCTACGAGCAGTACTTC. Protein sequence: CAARDGAYEQYF.

This clonotype was recorded a few times. The rearrangement joins TRBV12-3 or TRBV12-4 to TRBJ2-4, with TRBD1 as a possible D gene (6 bases). The CDR3 extends over 13 amino acids. V gave up 2 bases and J gave up 6 bases, with 8 bases separating them. The DNA for the CDR3 is TGTGCCAGCAGTTTACTACAGGGAAACATTCAGTACTTC. As protein: CASSLLQGNIQYF.

The rearrangement joins TRBV19 to TRBJ2-3; possible D gene TRBD1, 6 bases. The CDR3 length is 17 residues. The V gene lost 0 bases and the J gene lost 4 bases, with 17 bases spanning the gap. Germline V gene sequence: CDR1 LNHDA, CDR2 SQIVND (reference sequence). CDR3 loop: CASSIDVGQSFADTQYF. CDR3 nucleotide sequence: TGTGCCAGTAGTATAGATGTTGGACAGTCGTTTGCAGATACGCAGTATTTT. The complete variable domain, with remaining parts taken from reference TRBV19 and TRBJ2-3, reads DGGITQSPKYLFRKEGQNVTLSCEQNLNHDAMYWYRQDPGQGLRLIYYSQIVNDFQKGDIAEGYSVSREKKESFPLTVTSAQKNPTAFYLCASSIDVGQSFADTQYFGPGTRLTVL.

V usage is TRBV7-2 and J usage is TRBJ2-3, with D possibly called TRBD1 or TRBD2 (5 bases each). Germline CDR1 is SGHTA and CDR2 is FQGNSA. Deletions cut 4 bases from V and 6 bases from J, with 14 bases between. The CDR3 contains 14 residues. The DNA for the CDR3 is TGTGCCAGCAGCTCCAACCGGGACCCGGATACGCAGTATTTT. Translated: CASSSNRDPDTQYF.

The chain uses TRBV3-1 and TRBJ1-3; maybe TRBD1 (6 bases). This CDR3 comprises 15 residues. V was cut by 3 bases and J by 4 bases, with 13 bases left in between. Germline-derived CDR1 and CDR2 are LGHDT and YNNKEL (reference sequence). CDR3 sequence (DNA): TGTGCCAGCAGCCATGGACAGTTCAACGGAAACACCATATATTTT. Amino acids: CASSHGQFNGNTIYF.

This chain links TRBV10-3 with TRBJ2-7, with no clear D. Per the germline V gene, CDR1 is ENHRY and CDR2 is SYGVKD. Deletions cut 4 bases from V and 2 bases from J, with 6 bases between. The CDR3 has 12 amino acids. CDR3 sequence: CAISGGPYEQYV. As DNA, the CDR3 is TGTGCCATCAGTGGTGGTCCCTACGAGCAGTACGTC.

The chain links TRBV7-9 to TRBJ2-7; D could derive from TRBD1 or TRBD2 (5 bases each). The germline CDR1 and CDR2 sequences are SEHNR and FQNEAQ (reference sequence). The CDR3 has 14 amino acids. Trimming took 5 bases from V and 2 from J, leaving 13 bases between them. The CDR3: CASSPGTITYEQYF. Here the CDR3 DNA reads TGTGCCAGCAGCCCTGGGACCATTACCTACGAGCAGTACTTC. Drawing the rest from reference TRBV7-9 and TRBJ2-7, the complete variable domain is DTGVSQNPRHKITKRGQNVTFRCDPISEHNRLYWYRQTLGQGPEFLTYFQNEAQLEKSRLLSDRFSAERPKGSFSTLEIQRTEQGDSAMYLCASSPGTITYEQYFGPGTRLTVT.